The 22 T cell receptor beta chains presented below share a single source sample, sequenced in a study of T cell responses to AZD1222 COVID-19 vaccine (dated by TCRdb to about 2021). Library preparation used the immunoSEQ multiplex PCR assay. Drawn from immuneACCESS, this table holds only the in-frame rearrangements with V and J called that TCRdb kept. Clones are partly lost; checked studies trace under half to an unresolved V gene and leave the rest unexplained. The sample data list around 150,000 clones, and 94% of these were observed just once. The top ten clones comprise 4.5% to 5.5% of the sample. What the time point label conveys for this sample: about 28 days (+/-7) after the second vaccine dose. Source: peripheral blood, taken 28 days after the second AZD1222 dose. These receptors were collected from an adult who received the AZD1222 COVID-19 vaccine.

This clone showed up just a few times. The chain carries TRBV9 and TRBJ1-1, with TRBD1 matching 9 bases. Trimming at V came to 4 bases and at J to 1 base, leaving 2 bases not matched to a gene. There are 14 residues in the CDR3. Germline V CDR1 and CDR2: SGDLS, YYNGEE. The CDR3 spells CASSLQGANTEAFF. As DNA, the CDR3 is TGTGCCAGCAGCTTACAGGGGGCGAACACTGAAGCTTTCTTT.

This chain links TRBV28 with TRBJ1-1, with a weak D call TRBD1 (5 bases). Germline CDR1 is MDHEN and CDR2 is SYDVKM. CDR3 length: 13 amino acids. Trimming stripped 8 bases from V and 0 bases from J, with 10 bases between. This chain's CDR3 is CASHRTMNTEAFF. CDR3 bases: TGTGCCAGCCACCGGACAATGAACACTGAAGCTTTCTTT.

This clone came up once. Here the CDR3 reads CASSFGTRGQFF. In nucleotides, the CDR3 is TGTGCCAGCAGTTTTGGCACCCGAGGGCAGTTCTTC. This chain links TRBV12-3 or TRBV12-4 with TRBJ2-1; D call uncertain. The V gene lost 3 bases and the J gene lost 12 bases, with 12 bases spanning the gap. This CDR3 region has 12 residues.

The rearrangement joins TRBV18 to TRBJ2-1; D call uncertain. The germline V gene encodes CDR1 KGHSH and CDR2 LQKENI. The length of the CDR3 is 14 residues. V was shortened by 1 base and J by 2 bases, with 6 bases between the two germline ends. The CDR3 DNA follows: TGTGCCAGCTCACCACTGCCGCCCTACAATGAGCAGTTCTTC. This sequence encodes CASSPLPPYNEQFF.

This chain joins TRBV19 and TRBJ2-5; 7 bases agree with TRBD2. The CDR3 has 15 amino acids. CDR1 LNHDA and CDR2 SQIVND come from the germline V gene (reference sequence). Trimming cost V 6 bases and J 2 bases; bases outside gene matches: 9. CDR3 amino acids: CASSPWASGQETQYF. CDR3 nucleotides: TGTGCCAGTAGCCCGTGGGCTAGCGGTCAAGAGACCCAGTACTTC. The full variable domain, completed using reference TRBV19 and TRBJ2-5, is DGGITQSPKYLFRKEGQNVTLSCEQNLNHDAMYWYRQDPGQGLRLIYYSQIVNDFQKGDIAEGYSVSREKKESFPLTVTSAQKNPTAFYLCASSPWASGQETQYFGPGTRLLVL.

V and J are TRBV28 and TRBJ2-7; D ambiguous. There are 12 residues in the CDR3. CDR1 is MDHEN and CDR2 is SYDVKM in the germline V gene. The V gene lost 3 bases and the J gene lost 0 bases, with 3 bases spanning the gap. CDR3 sequence (DNA): TGTGCCAGCAGTTTGTCCTCCTACGAGCAGTACTTC. This translates into CASSLSSYEQYF.

V and J are TRBV20-1 and TRBJ1-1; no definite D call. The germline gives CDR1 DFQATT, CDR2 SNEGSKA (reference sequence). V shed 3 bases and J shed 5 bases, with 4 bases lying between them. The CDR3 totals 10 residues. CDR3 protein: CSARVTEAFF. DNA of the CDR3: TGCAGTGCTAGGGTTACTGAAGCTTTCTTT.

The V and J genes are TRBV5-5 and TRBJ1-2; 11 bases line up with TRBD1. The CDR3 extends over 15 amino acids. Per the germline V gene, CDR1 is SGHKS and CDR2 is YYEKEE (reference sequence). V was clipped by 4 bases and J by 5 bases; unmatched bases: 7. CDR3 nucleotide sequence: TGTGCCAGCAGCCAAGGACAGGGGGCGGCTTATGGCTACACCTTC. Its translation is CASSQGQGAAYGYTF.

The chain recombines TRBV4-2 with TRBJ2-2; the D gene is possibly TRBD1 (6 bases). Germline assignment: CDR1 LGHNA and CDR2 YNFKEQ. The CDR3 has 16 residues. V dropped 4 bases and J dropped 1 base, with 13 bases sitting between them. In nucleotides, the CDR3 is TGTGCCAGCAGCCCCCGGACAGCGGAGAACACCGGGGAGCTGTTTTTT. Encoded protein: CASSPRTAENTGELFF.

The chain uses TRBV5-6 and TRBJ1-3; no definite D call. Trimming took 4 bases from V and 4 from J, leaving 9 bases between them. Germline CDR1 reads SGHDT; CDR2 reads YYEEEE. The CDR3 length is 13 residues. The CDR3 DNA sequence: TGTGCCAGCAGCCCGAATGGGGGAAACACCATATATTTT. Translation gives CASSPNGGNTIYF.

The V gene is TRBV30, the J gene TRBJ2-5; D is unclear. CDR3 length equals 12 residues. CDR1 and CDR2 (germline): GTSNPN, SVGIG (reference sequence). Between the trimmed V and J ends, which lost 3 bases and 5 bases, there was a span of 10 bases. The CDR3 nucleotides are TGTGCCTGGAGGTCTTATGGGGAGACCCAGTACTTC. Its translation is CAWRSYGETQYF.

The rearrangement joins TRBV7-2 to TRBJ2-2; 10 positions agree with TRBD2. This CDR3 has 17 amino acids. Germline V gene sequence: CDR1 SGHTA, CDR2 FQGNSA. V was pared by 2 bases and J by 6 bases, with 9 bases of the junction left unmatched. CDR3 sequence reads: CASSLSASGRGAGELFF. The CDR3 coding sequence is TGTGCCAGCAGCTTATCAGCTAGCGGGAGAGGGGCCGGGGAGCTGTTTTTT.

The rearrangement uses TRBV2 and TRBJ1-2, with 8 nucleotides matching TRBD1. Germline lookup yields CDR1 SNHLY and CDR2 FYNNEI. With 6 bases clipped from V and 7 bases from J, the junction kept 4 bases outside the gene matches. This CDR3 is built from 12 residues. The CDR3 nucleotides read TGTGCCAGCAGGACAGGGGTTTTTGGCTACACCTTC. The encoded protein is CASRTGVFGYTF.

This chain links TRBV6-5 with TRBJ1-1; 7 nucleotides match TRBD1. V lost 0 bases and J lost 1; bases outside the gene matches: 2. This CDR3 is built from 15 residues. From germline, CDR1 is MNHEY and CDR2 SVGAGI. CDR3 coding DNA: TGTGCCAGCAGTTACTCCGGGACAGCGAACACTGAAGCTTTCTTT. As protein: CASSYSGTANTEAFF.

CDR3 bases: TGTGCCAGCAGCCAAGGGACAATTATCTCTGGAAACACCATATATTTT. Translating it yields CASSQGTIISGNTIYF. The chain recombines TRBV28 with TRBJ1-3; the D gene is possibly TRBD1 (6 bases). The V gene lost 6 bases and the J gene lost 0 bases, with 15 bases spanning the gap. The CDR3 contains 16 residues. The germline V gene encodes CDR1 MDHEN and CDR2 SYDVKM.

V gene TRBV27 combines with J gene TRBJ2-7; the D gene is possibly TRBD2 (7 bases). This CDR3 region has 15 residues. Trimming removed 5 bases from V and 5 bases from J, with 19 bases in between. Germline assignment: CDR1 MNHEY and CDR2 SMNVEV (reference sequence). CDR3 coding DNA: TGTGCCAGCAGTGAAACACAGGGCGGGGGCCACGAGCAGTACTTC. Translated: CASSETQGGGHEQYF.

The chain combines TRBV19 with TRBJ1-5; D not certain. Germline values: CDR1 LNHDA, CDR2 SQIVND (reference sequence). Trimming shortened V by 9 bases and J by 4 bases, and 19 bases separated the two germline ends. CDR3 size: 15 residues. CDR3 sequence (DNA): TGTGCCAGCCAGAGCCTACCGAAACTTAATCAGCCCCAGCATTTT. Translation gives CASQSLPKLNQPQHF. Supplemented by reference TRBV19 and TRBJ1-5, the full variable domain reads DGGITQSPKYLFRKEGQNVTLSCEQNLNHDAMYWYRQDPGQGLRLIYYSQIVNDFQKGDIAEGYSVSREKKESFPLTVTSAQKNPTAFYLCASQSLPKLNQPQHFGDGTRLSIL.

The chain uses TRBV27 and TRBJ2-7, with 8 bases aligning to TRBD2. CDR3 length: 15 residues. V was pared by 7 bases and J by 6 bases, with 14 bases of the junction left unmatched. CDR1 and CDR2 (germline): MNHEY, SMNVEV (reference sequence). The CDR3 loop is CASMVGEGTRREQYF. The CDR3 DNA sequence: TGTGCCAGCATGGTCGGGGAGGGGACTAGACGCGAGCAGTACTTC.

The V gene is TRBV2, the J gene TRBJ2-3; TRBD2 matches at 7 bases. The CDR3 covers 16 residues. V gave up 4 bases and J gave up 4 bases; unmatched junction bases: 11. Germline V lookup: CDR1 SNHLY, CDR2 FYNNEI. CDR3 in amino acids: CASSVGAAGVADTQYF. Written as DNA, the CDR3 is TGTGCCAGCAGTGTGGGTGCGGCGGGAGTAGCAGATACGCAGTATTTT.

V and J are TRBV2 and TRBJ1-1; no reliable D call. The germline V gene encodes CDR1 SNHLY and CDR2 FYNNEI. V was clipped by 2 bases and J by 1 base, with 14 bases between them. This CDR3 is built from 16 residues. The CDR3 coding sequence is TGTGCCAGCAGTGAAAGACGCCTGGGTTCGAACACTGAAGCTTTCTTT. Its protein product is CASSERRLGSNTEAFF.

The chain has TRBV30 and TRBJ2-7; 9 bases are a match to TRBD2. Trimming took 3 bases from V and 6 from J; bases not matched to a gene: 12. This CDR3 has 15 residues. CDR1 is GTSNPN, CDR2 SVGIG, per germline (reference sequence). This CDR3 is CAWRGSGGRASEQYF. Here the CDR3 DNA reads TGTGCCTGGAGGGGATCAGGCGGGAGGGCATCCGAGCAGTACTTC.

The rearrangement joins TRBV19 to TRBJ2-2; D possibly corresponds to TRBD2 (6 bases). CDR3 size: 14 residues. V shed 7 bases and J shed 5 bases, with 14 bases lying between them. Germline lookup yields CDR1 LNHDA and CDR2 SQIVND (reference sequence). The CDR3 sequence: CASTTDGSTGELFF. The CDR3 nucleotides are TGTGCCAGTACCACGGACGGGAGTACCGGGGAGCTGTTTTTT.